In its sample, the clone carrying this TCR beta chain was seen a few times. Its antigen remains unidentified. The sample belongs to a study of T-cell reconstitution after alpha-beta-depleted transplantation in children. The study, taken as a whole, reports: Several hundred graft clones that had expanded were reportedly the source of alpha-beta T cells about two months after transplant. Once a year had passed after transplant, T-cell counts and diversity came mostly from newly produced T cells.

As it was prepared, the TCRbeta library received unique molecular identifiers. TCRdb re-called the PCR reads through MiXCR, storing one row per CDR3 protein. The profile covers around 600,000 distinct CDR3 sequences, with under 30% appearing a single time and around an eighth taken by the ten largest. Trimming took 7 bases from V and 5 from J, leaving 21 bases between them. The CDR3 spans 15 residues. Looked up from germline, CDR1 is MDHEN and CDR2 is SYDVKM. The TCR was taken from a boy under two years old who had a stem cell transplant for acute myeloid leukemia, so the T cells may come from the graft donor. Specimen: PBMCs, mostly from graft donor cells, collected 360 days after TCRalphabeta/CD19-depleted stem cell transplant. The rearrangement joins TRBV28 to TRBJ2-7; a weak D match, TRBD1 (6 bases). The CDR3 DNA reads TGTGCCAGCACCGGAAACGGGCACAGGGTGGACGAGCAGTACGTC. The encoded protein is CASTGNGHRVDEQYV.